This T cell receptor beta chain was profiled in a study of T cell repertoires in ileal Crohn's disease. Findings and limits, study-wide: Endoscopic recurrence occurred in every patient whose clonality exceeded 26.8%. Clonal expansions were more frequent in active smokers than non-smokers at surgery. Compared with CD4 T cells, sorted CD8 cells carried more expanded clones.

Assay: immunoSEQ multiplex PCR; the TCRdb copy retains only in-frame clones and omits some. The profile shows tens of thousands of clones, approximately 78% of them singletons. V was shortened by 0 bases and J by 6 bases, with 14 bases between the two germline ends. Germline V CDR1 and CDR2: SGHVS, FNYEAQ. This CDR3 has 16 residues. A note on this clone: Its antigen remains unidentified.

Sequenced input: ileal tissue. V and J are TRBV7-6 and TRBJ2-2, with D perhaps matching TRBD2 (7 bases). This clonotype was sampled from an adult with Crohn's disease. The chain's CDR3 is CASSLAYGGAPGELFF. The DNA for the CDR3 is TGTGCCAGCAGCTTAGCTTATGGGGGGGCCCCCGGGGAGCTGTTTTTT.